The 7 T cell receptor beta chains below were found in one sample sequenced in a study of blood T cell repertoires in COVID-19. Sequencing used immunoSEQ multiplex PCR; TCRdb keeps in-frame clones, though not all of them. The repertoire consists of fewer than 130,000 clones, with 76% occurring once and the leading ten covering about 3.8%. What was sequenced was peripheral blood. The receptors shown here come from a woman of 80 years or more with acute or convalescent COVID-19.

In its sample, this clone was seen once. The V call is TRBV10-3, the J call TRBJ1-3; possible D gene TRBD1, 6 bases. There are 17 residues in the CDR3. The V end lost 3 bases, the J end lost 4 bases, and 19 bases lay between the germline ends. Germline loops: CDR1 ENHRY, CDR2 SYGVKD. In DNA form, the CDR3 reads TGTGCCATCAGTGATTGGGGACACTCTTCGTCCGGAAACACCATATATTTT. This sequence encodes CAISDWGHSSSGNTIYF.

The V and J genes are TRBV3-1 (or the pseudogene TRBV3-2) and TRBJ2-1; perhaps TRBD2 as D (5 bases). Germline CDR1 reads LGHDT; CDR2 reads YNNKEL (reference sequence). The CDR3 has 16 amino acids. V dropped 1 base and J dropped 9 bases, with 19 bases sitting between them. CDR3 sequence reads: CASSQGWSGSLVEQFF. CDR3 DNA: TGTGCCAGCAGCCAAGGATGGAGCGGTTCTTTGGTTGAGCAGTTCTTC.

This sequence joins TRBV18 and TRBJ1-2; 12 bases fit TRBD1. With V trimmed by 5 bases and J by 6 bases, 16 bases remained unmatched. This CDR3 contains 18 residues. CDR1 and CDR2 (germline): KGHSH, LQKENI. This chain's CDR3 is CASSSEMTGTGGADGYTF. The CDR3 DNA is TGTGCCAGCTCATCGGAGATGACCGGGACAGGGGGCGCGGATGGCTACACCTTC.

The rearrangement links TRBV19 to TRBJ2-5, with 7 bases lining up with TRBD1. V dropped 4 bases and J dropped 2; count of bases not matched to a gene: 10. This CDR3 spans 16 amino acids. The germline V gene encodes CDR1 LNHDA and CDR2 SQIVND (reference sequence). The CDR3 coding sequence is TGTGCCAGTAGTACTGATTCCACGACAGGGCAAGAGACCCAGTACTTC. Protein product: CASSTDSTTGQETQYF.

This chain joins TRBV27 and TRBJ1-1; 9 bases fit TRBD1. The CDR3 runs to 19 residues. Per germline, CDR1 MNHEY and CDR2 SMNVEV (reference sequence). Unmatched junction bases numbered 15, after V lost 4 bases and J lost 0 bases. The CDR3 protein is CASSYRQGGVLGVNTEAFF. The CDR3, as DNA: TGTGCCAGCAGTTACAGACAGGGGGGCGTCTTGGGAGTGAACACTGAAGCTTTCTTT.

The gene calls are TRBV28 and TRBJ1-2, with 9 bases aligning to TRBD1. J was trimmed by 8 bases and V by 6 bases; bases with no gene match: 19. CDR3 length: 17 residues. Germline V gives CDR1 MDHEN, CDR2 SYDVKM. CDR3 sequence reads: CASSYDRGFGVYGGYTF. The CDR3 DNA reads TGTGCCAGCAGCTACGACAGGGGGTTTGGTGTATACGGCGGCTACACCTTC.

V usage is TRBV3-1 (or the pseudogene TRBV3-2) and J usage is TRBJ1-3; 8 bases map to TRBD1. From germline, CDR1 is LGHDT and CDR2 YNNKEL (reference sequence). This CDR3 contains 18 residues. V shed 0 bases, J shed 1 base, and the junction held 8 bases outside the gene matches. DNA for the CDR3: TGTGCCAGCAGCCAAGATCAGGGGGCAGGGCAATCTGGAAACACCATATATTTT. It encodes CASSQDQGAGQSGNTIYF.